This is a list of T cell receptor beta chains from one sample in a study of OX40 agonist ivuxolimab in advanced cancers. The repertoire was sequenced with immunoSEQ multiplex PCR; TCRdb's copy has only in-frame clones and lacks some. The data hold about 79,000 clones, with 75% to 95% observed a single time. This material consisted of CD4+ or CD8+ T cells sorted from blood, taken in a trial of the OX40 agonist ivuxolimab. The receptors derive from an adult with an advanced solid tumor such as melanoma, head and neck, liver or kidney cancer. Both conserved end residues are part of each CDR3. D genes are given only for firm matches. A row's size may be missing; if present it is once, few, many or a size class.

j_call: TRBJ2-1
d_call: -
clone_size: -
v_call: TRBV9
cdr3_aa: CASSFRLGNEQFF
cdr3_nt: TGTGCCAGCAGCTTCCGGTTGGGCAATGAGCAGTTCTTC

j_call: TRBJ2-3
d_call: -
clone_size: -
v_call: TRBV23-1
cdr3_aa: CASSQSWQRTDTQYF
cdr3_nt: TGCGCCAGCAGTCAATCGTGGCAGCGCACAGATACGCAGTATTTT

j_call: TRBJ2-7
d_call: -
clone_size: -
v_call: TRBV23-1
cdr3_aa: CASCERNYEQYF
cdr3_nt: TGCGCCAGCTGTGAGCGGAACTACGAGCAGTACTTC

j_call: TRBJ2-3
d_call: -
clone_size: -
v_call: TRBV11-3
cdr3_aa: CASSLGGSYSTDTQYF
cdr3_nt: TGTGCCAGCAGCTTAGGGGGCTCCTATAGCACAGATACGCAGTATTTT

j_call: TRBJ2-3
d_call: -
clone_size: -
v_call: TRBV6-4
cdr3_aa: CASSLGLSDTQYF
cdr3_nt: TGTGCCAGCAGTCTGGGACTTTCAGATACGCAGTATTTT

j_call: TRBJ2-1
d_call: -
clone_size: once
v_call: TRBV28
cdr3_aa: CASPSKNEQFF
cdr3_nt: TGTGCCAGTCCAAGCAAGAATGAGCAGTTCTTC

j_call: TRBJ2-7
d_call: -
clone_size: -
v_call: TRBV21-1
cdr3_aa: CASSKAIREKGRDHEQYF
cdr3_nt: TGTGCCAGCAGCAAAGCGATCAGGGAAAAAGGTAGGGACCACGAGCAGTACTTC

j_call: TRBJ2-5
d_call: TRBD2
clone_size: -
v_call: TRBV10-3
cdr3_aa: CAISEGRVLAGEWETQYF
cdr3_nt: TGTGCCATCAGTGAGGGGAGGGTTCTAGCGGGAGAGTGGGAGACCCAGTACTTC

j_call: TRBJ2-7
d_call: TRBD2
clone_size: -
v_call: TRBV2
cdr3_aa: CASISGSYEQYF
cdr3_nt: TGTGCCAGCATTAGCGGGAGCTACGAGCAGTACTTC

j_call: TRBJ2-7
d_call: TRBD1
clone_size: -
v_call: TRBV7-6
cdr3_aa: CASSLLTPSIGTGGGNEQYF
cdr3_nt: TGTGCCAGCAGCTTACTAACTCCTTCTATAGGGACAGGGGGAGGCAACGAGCAGTACTTC

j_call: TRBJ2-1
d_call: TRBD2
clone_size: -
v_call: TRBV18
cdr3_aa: CASSPSGRSLNEQFF
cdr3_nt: TGTGCCAGCTCACCAAGCGGGAGAAGTCTCAATGAGCAGTTCTTC

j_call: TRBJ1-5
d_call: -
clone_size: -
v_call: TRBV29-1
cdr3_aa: CSALTGVNQPQHF
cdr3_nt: TGCAGCGCCCTGACAGGTGTGAATCAGCCCCAGCATTTT

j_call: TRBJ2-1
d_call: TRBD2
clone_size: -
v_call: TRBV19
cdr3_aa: CASRTSGLSSYNEQFF
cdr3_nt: TGTGCCAGTAGGACTAGCGGGCTTAGCTCCTACAATGAGCAGTTCTTC

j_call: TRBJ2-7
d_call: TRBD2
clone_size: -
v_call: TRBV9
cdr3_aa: CASSVGLADYEQYF
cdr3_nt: TGTGCCAGCAGCGTAGGACTAGCGGACTACGAGCAGTACTTC

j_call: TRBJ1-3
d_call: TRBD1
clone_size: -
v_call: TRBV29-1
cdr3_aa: CSVARGLGNTIYF
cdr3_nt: TGCAGCGTTGCCAGGGGGCTCGGAAACACCATATATTTT

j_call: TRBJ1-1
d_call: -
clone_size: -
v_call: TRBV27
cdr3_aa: CASSPGRERMNTEAFF
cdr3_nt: TGTGCCAGCAGTCCTGGGAGGGAACGGATGAACACTGAAGCTTTCTTT

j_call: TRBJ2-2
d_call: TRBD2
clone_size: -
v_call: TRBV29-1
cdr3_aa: CSVPESGRGNTGELFF
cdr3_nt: TGCAGCGTTCCGGAGAGCGGGAGAGGAAACACCGGGGAGCTGTTTTTT

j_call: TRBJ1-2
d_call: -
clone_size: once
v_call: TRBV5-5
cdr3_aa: CASSLGGQGSHGYTF
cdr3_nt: TGTGCCAGCAGCTTGGGAGGCCAGGGGTCCCATGGCTACACCTTC

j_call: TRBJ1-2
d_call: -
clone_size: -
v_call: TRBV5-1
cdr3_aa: CASSLEGLYGYTF
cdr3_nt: TGCGCCAGCAGCTTGGAGGGGCTCTACGGCTACACCTTC

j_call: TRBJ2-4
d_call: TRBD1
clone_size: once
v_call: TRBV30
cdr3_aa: CAWNRGNAKNIQYF
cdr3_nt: TGTGCCTGGAACAGGGGTAATGCCAAAAACATTCAGTACTTC

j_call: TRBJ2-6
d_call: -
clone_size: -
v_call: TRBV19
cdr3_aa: CASAVSGANVLTF
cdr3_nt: TGTGCCAGTGCCGTCTCTGGGGCCAACGTCCTGACTTTC

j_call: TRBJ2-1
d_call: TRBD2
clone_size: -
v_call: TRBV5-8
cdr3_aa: CASSLEGRGRGDEQFF
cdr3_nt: TGTGCCAGCAGCTTGGAGGGTCGCGGGAGGGGTGATGAGCAGTTCTTC

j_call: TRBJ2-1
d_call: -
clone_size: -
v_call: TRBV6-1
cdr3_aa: CASSEERGRAGEQFF
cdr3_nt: TGTGCCAGCAGTGAAGAAAGGGGGCGCGCGGGGGAGCAGTTCTTC

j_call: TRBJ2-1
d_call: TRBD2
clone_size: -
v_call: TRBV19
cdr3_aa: CASTVAGAAYNEQFF
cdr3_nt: TGTGCCAGTACCGTAGCGGGAGCAGCCTACAATGAGCAGTTCTTC

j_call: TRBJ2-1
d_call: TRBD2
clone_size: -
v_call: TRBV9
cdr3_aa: CASSVRAGEPDEQFF
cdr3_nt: TGTGCCAGCAGCGTTCGGGCGGGGGAACCGGATGAGCAGTTCTTC

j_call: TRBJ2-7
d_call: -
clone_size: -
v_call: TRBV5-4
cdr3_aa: CASSQRETSAYEQYF
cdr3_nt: TGTGCCAGCAGCCAGAGGGAAACTAGTGCCTACGAGCAGTACTTC

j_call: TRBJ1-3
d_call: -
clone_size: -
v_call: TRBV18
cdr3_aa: CASSPEGAGNTIYF
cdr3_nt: TGTGCCAGCTCACCAGAAGGGGCTGGAAACACCATATATTTT

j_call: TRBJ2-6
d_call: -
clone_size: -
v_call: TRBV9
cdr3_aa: CASSPRGGISSGANVLTF
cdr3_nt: TGTGCCAGCAGCCCCCGCGGAGGGATAAGTTCTGGGGCCAACGTCCTGACTTTC

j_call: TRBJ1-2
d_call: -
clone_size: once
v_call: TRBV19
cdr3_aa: CASSMGGLYGYTF
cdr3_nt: TGTGCCAGTAGTATGGGTGGGCTCTATGGCTACACCTTC

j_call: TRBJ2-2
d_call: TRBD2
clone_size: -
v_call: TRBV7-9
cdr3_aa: CASSPLAGGPTSDTGELFF
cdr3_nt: TGTGCCAGCAGCCCACTAGCGGGAGGGCCGACGTCTGACACCGGGGAGCTGTTTTTT

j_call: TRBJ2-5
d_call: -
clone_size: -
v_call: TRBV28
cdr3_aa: CASSFGQIYQETQYF
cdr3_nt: TGTGCCAGCAGTTTCGGACAGATATACCAAGAGACCCAGTACTTC

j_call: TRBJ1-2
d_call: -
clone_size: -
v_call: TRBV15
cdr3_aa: CATSRGSYGYTF
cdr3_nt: TGTGCCACCAGCAGAGGGTCCTATGGCTACACCTTC

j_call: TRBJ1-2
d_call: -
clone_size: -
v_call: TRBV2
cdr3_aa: CASSEIGPSRGYTF
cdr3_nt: TGTGCCAGCAGTGAAATAGGTCCGTCGAGGGGCTACACCTTC

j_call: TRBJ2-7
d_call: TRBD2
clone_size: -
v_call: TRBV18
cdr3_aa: CASSPPGGGISYEQYF
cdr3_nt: TGTGCCAGCTCACCACCGGGCGGGGGGATCTCCTACGAGCAGTACTTC

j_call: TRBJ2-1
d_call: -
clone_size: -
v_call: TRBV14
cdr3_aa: CASSQRPTTRAGDRDHNEQFF
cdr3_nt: TGTGCCAGCAGCCAACGGCCAACGACAAGGGCAGGGGACCGGGACCACAATGAGCAGTTCTTC

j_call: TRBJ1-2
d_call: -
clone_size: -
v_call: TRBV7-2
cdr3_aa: CASSLSRGNGYTF
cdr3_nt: TGTGCCAGCAGCTTAAGCAGGGGCAACGGCTACACCTTC

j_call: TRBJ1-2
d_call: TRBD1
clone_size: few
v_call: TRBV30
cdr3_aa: CAWSSDRGNYGYTF
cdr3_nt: TGTGCCTGGAGTTCGGACAGGGGGAACTATGGCTACACCTTC